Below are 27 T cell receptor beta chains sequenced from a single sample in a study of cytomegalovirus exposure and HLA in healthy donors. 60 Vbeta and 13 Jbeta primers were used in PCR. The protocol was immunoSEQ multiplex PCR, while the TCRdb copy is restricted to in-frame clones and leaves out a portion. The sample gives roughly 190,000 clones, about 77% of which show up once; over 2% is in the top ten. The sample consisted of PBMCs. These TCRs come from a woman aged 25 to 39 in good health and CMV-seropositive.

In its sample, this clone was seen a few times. The CDR3 region is CASSSGLTMNTEAFF. CDR3 DNA sequence: TGCGCCAGCAGCTCGGGACTTACCATGAACACTGAAGCTTTCTTT. The rearrangement links TRBV5-1 to TRBJ1-1; TRBD1 is a possible D gene (5 bases). The CDR3 is 15 amino acids. Germline lookup yields CDR1 SGHRS and CDR2 YFSETQ. V was clipped by 3 bases and J by 0 bases, with 12 bases between them.

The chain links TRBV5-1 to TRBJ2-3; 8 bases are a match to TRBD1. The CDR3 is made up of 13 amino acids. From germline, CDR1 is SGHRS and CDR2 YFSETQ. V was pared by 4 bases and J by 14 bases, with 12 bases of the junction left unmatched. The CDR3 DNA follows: TGCGCCAGCAGCAATCCGGGACAGGACCGGAGGTATTTT. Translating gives CASSNPGQDRRYF.

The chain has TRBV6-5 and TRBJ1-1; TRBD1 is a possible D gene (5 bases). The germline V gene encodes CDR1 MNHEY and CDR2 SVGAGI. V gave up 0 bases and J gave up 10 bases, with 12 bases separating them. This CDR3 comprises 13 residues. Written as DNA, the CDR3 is TGTGCCAGCAGTTACTCGGGGCAGCCGGGAGCTTTCTTT. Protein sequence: CASSYSGQPGAFF.

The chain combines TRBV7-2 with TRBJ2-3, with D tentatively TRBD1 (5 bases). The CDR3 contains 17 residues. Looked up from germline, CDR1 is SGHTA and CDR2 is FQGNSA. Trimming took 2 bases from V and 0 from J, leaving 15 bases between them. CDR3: CASSLTYLAGSTDTQYF. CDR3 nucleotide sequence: TGTGCCAGCAGCTTAACGTACCTGGCAGGGAGCACAGATACGCAGTATTTT.

This chain's CDR3 is CASSLAGQGGAYEQYF. The CDR3 DNA follows: TGTGCCAGCAGCTTAGCGGGACAGGGGGGGGCCTACGAGCAGTACTTC. This sequence joins TRBV11-2 and TRBJ2-7; 11 nucleotides align to TRBD1. V trimming: 1 base; J trimming: 2 bases; junction bases outside the gene matches: 4. The CDR3 runs to 16 residues. Per germline, CDR1 SGHAT and CDR2 FQNNGV.

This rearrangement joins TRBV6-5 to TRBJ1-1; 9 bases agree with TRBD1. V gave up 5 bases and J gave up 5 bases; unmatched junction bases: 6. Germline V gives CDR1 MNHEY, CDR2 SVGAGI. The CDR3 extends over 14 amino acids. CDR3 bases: TGTGCCAGCAGTAGGGGGACAGGGTGGACTGAAGCTTTCTTT. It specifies CASSRGTGWTEAFF.

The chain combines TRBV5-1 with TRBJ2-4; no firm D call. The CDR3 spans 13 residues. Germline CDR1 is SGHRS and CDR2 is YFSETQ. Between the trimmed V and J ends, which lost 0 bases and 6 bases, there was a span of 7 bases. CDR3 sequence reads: CASSLVPGNIQYF. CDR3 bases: TGCGCCAGCAGCTTGGTTCCGGGAAACATTCAGTACTTC.

CDR3 residues: CASSVGTGWHQPQHF. The CDR3 bases are TGTGCCAGCAGTGTCGGGACAGGGTGGCATCAGCCCCAGCATTTT. The chain is built from TRBV2 and TRBJ1-5, with 9 bases matching TRBD1. Germline trimming cut 4 bases from V and 5 bases from J; bases unmatched to any gene: 6. CDR1 and CDR2 (germline): SNHLY, FYNNEI. This CDR3 contains 15 residues.

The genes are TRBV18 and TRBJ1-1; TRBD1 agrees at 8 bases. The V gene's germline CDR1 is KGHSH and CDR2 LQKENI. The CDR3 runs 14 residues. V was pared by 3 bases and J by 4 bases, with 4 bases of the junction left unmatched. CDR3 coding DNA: TGTGCCAGCTCACCTGACAGGGGCTCCACTGAAGCTTTCTTT. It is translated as CASSPDRGSTEAFF.

This CDR3 is CASSPMGLAGGTQYF. As DNA, the CDR3 is TGTGCCAGCAGCCCAATGGGGCTAGCGGGAGGTACGCAGTATTTT. This chain links TRBV9 with TRBJ2-3; TRBD2 matches 11 bases. This CDR3 contains 15 residues. Per germline, CDR1 SGDLS and CDR2 YYNGEE. Germline trimming cut 4 bases from V and 8 bases from J; bases unmatched to any gene: 9.

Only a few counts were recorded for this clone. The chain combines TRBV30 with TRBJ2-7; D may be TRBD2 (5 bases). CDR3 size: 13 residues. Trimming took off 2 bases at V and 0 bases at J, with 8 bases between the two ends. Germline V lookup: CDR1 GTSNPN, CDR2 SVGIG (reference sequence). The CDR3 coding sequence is TGTGCCTGGAGTCGTGGGAGCTCCTACGAGCAGTACTTC. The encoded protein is CAWSRGSSYEQYF.

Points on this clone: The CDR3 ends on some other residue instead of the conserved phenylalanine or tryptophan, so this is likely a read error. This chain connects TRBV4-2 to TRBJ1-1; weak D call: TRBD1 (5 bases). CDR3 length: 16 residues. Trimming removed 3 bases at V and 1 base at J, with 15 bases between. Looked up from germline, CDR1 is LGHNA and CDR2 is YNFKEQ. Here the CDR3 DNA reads TGTGCCAGCAGCCAGACACAGCGAAGGGGGAACACTGAAGCTTTCCTT. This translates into CASSQTQRRGNTEAFL.

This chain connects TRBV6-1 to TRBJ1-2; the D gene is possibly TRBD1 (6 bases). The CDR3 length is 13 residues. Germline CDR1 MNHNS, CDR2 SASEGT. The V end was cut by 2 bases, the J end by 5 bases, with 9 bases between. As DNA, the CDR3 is TGTGCCAGCAGTGAACGGGGGGCGTATGGCTACACCTTC. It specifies CASSERGAYGYTF.

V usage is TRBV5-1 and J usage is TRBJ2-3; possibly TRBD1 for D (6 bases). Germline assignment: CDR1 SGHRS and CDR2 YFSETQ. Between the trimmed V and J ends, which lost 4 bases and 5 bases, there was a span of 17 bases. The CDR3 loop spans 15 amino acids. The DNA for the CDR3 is TGCGCCAGCAGCCCACGTGGGGGCCGGGGAGATACGCAGTATTTT. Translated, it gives CASSPRGGRGDTQYF. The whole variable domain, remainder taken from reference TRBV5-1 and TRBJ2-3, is KAGVTQTPRYLIKTRGQQVTLSCSPISGHRSVSWYQQTPGQGLQFLFEYFSETQRNKGNFPGRFSGRQFSNSRSEMNVSTLELGDSALYLCASSPRGGRGDTQYFGPGTRLTVL.

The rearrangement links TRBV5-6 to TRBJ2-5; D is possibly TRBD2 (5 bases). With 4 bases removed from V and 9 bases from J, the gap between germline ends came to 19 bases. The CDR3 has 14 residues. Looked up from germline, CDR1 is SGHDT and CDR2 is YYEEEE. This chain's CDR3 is CASSRRTTLEAQYF. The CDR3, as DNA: TGTGCCAGCAGCCGCCGGACGACCTTGGAGGCCCAGTACTTC.

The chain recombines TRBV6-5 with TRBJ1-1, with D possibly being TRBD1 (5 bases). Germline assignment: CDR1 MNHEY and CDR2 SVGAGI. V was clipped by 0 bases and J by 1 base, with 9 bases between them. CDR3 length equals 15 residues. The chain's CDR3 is CASSYSRDQNTEAFF. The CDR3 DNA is TGTGCCAGCAGTTACTCCAGGGATCAGAACACTGAAGCTTTCTTT.

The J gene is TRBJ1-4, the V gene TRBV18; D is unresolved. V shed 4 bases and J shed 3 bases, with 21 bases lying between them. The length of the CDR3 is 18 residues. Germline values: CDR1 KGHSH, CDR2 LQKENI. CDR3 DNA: TGTGCCAGCTCACGATCCGGACCGCTCCGGGAGGCTAATGAAAAACTGTTTTTT. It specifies CASSRSGPLREANEKLFF.

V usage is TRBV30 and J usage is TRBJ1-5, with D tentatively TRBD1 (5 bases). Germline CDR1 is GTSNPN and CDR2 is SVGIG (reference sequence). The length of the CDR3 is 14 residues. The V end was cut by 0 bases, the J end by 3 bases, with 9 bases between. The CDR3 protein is CAWSVGQLNQPQHF. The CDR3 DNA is TGTGCCTGGAGTGTGGGGCAGCTCAATCAGCCCCAGCATTTT.

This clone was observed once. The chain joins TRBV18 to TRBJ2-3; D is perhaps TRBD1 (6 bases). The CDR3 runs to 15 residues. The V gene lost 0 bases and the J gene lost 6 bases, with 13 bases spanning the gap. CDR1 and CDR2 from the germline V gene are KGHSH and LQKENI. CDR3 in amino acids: CASSPPSGARDTQYF. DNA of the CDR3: TGTGCCAGCTCACCACCGTCAGGGGCGCGGGATACGCAGTATTTT.

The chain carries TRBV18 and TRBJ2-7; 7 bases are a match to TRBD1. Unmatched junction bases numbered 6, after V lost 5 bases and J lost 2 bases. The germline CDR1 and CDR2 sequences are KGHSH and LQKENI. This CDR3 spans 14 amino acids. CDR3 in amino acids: CASSRGGQPYEQYF. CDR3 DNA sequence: TGTGCCAGCTCAAGAGGGGGACAGCCCTACGAGCAGTACTTC. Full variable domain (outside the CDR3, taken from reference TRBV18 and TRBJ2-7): NAGVMQNPRHLVRRRGQEARLRCSPMKGHSHVYWYRQLPEEGLKFMVYLQKENIIDESGMPKERFSAEFPKEGPSILRIQQVVRGDSAAYFCASSRGGQPYEQYFGPGTRLTVT.

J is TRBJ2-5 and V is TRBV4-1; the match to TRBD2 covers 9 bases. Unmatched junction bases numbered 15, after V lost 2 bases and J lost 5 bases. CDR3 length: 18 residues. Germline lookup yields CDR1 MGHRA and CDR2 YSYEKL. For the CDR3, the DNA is TGCGCCAGCAGCCAACTTGGCCCGGCTAGCGGGACTCTCGAGACCCAGTACTTC. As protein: CASSQLGPASGTLETQYF.

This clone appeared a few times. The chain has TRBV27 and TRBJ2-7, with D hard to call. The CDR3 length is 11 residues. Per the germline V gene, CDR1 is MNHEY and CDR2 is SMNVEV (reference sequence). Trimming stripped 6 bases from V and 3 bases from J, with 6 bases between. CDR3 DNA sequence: TGTGCCAGCAGGAGTGGCTACGAGCAGTACTTC. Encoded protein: CASRSGYEQYF.

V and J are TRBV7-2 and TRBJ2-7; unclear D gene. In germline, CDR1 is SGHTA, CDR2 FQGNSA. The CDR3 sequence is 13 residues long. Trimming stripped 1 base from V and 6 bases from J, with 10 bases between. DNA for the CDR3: TGTGCCAGCAGCTTAGTAGCAAGCCGCGAGCAGTACTTC. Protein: CASSLVASREQYF.

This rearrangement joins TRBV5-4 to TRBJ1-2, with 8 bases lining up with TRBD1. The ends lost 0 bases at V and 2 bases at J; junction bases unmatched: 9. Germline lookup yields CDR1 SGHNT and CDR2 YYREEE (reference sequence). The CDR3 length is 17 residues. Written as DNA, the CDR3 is TGTGCCAGCAGCTTGGTAGGGTGGCAGGGGGCAAACTATGGCTACACCTTC. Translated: CASSLVGWQGANYGYTF.

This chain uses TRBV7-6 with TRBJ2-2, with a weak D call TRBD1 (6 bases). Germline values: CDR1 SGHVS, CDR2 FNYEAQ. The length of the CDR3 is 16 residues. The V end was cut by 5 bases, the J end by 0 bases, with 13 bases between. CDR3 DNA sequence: TGTGCCAGCAGCGCAAACAGGGCTTCGAACACCGGGGAGCTGTTTTTT. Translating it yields CASSANRASNTGELFF.

Here the CDR3 reads CAISGEGWNYGYTF. CDR3 sequence (DNA): TGTGCCATCAGTGGGGAGGGGTGGAACTATGGCTACACCTTC. The chain recombines TRBV10-3 with TRBJ1-2; TRBD1 might be the D (5 bases). The V gene's germline CDR1 is ENHRY and CDR2 SYGVKD. CDR3 size: 14 residues. The ends were cut back, 4 bases at V and 2 bases at J, with 11 bases in the middle.

CDR3 region: CASSPSPDTQYF. The CDR3, as DNA: TGTGCCAGCAGTCCTTCCCCAGATACGCAGTATTTT. V and J are TRBV6-6 and TRBJ2-3; no clear D. With 5 bases removed from V and 4 bases from J, the gap between germline ends came to 7 bases. The germline V gene encodes CDR1 MNHNY and CDR2 SVGAGI (reference sequence). The CDR3 spans 12 residues.